Below, 30 T cell receptor beta chains from the same sample are listed, as sequenced in a study of cytomegalovirus exposure and HLA in healthy donors (dated by TCRdb to 2016 to 2017). The method behind the library was the immunoSEQ multiplex PCR assay. For the multiplex PCR, a mixture combining 60 forward primers for TCR Vbeta segments and 13 reverse primers for TCR Jbeta segments was used. TCRdb's version of the immuneACCESS table is confined to in-frame rearrangements and falls short of the full clone set. An unresolved V gene accounts for under half of the shortfall where checked; the remainder is of unknown origin. The sample has some 160,000 clones on record, almost 80% of them singletons. The top ten clonotypes cover more than 1.3% of the sample. Specimen: PBMCs. The receptors derive from a male donor in good health and CMV-seronegative.

The chain joins TRBV27 to TRBJ2-1, with D possibly being TRBD2 (6 bases). V was pared by 2 bases and J by 9 bases, with 8 bases between. Germline assignment: CDR1 MNHEY and CDR2 SMNVEV (reference sequence). This CDR3 has 12 amino acids. The CDR3 nucleotides are TGTGCCAGCAGTTTAGGGGGGATTGAGCAGTTCTTC. This translates into CASSLGGIEQFF.

The rearrangement uses TRBV4-3 and TRBJ2-3, with 11 bases aligning to TRBD2. CDR1 is LGHNA and CDR2 is YSLEER in the germline V gene. CDR3 length: 16 residues. Trimming took 0 bases from V and 4 from J; bases not matched to a gene: 3. DNA for the CDR3: TGCGCCAGCAGCCAAGAAACTAGCGGGAGTGCAGATACGCAGTATTTT. It translates to CASSQETSGSADTQYF.

The chain recombines TRBV7-8 with TRBJ1-1, with TRBD1 matching 9 bases. The CDR3 spans 13 residues. V was clipped by 11 bases and J by 4 bases; unmatched bases: 8. Germline lookup yields CDR1 SGHVS and CDR2 FQNEAQ. The CDR3 nucleotides are TGTGCCGCGGGACAGGGAGGGAGCACTGAAGCTTTCTTT. Translation gives CAAGQGGSTEAFF.

The rearrangement links TRBV5-1 to TRBJ2-1, with TRBD1 identical over 9 bases. The V gene's germline CDR1 is SGHRS and CDR2 YFSETQ. The ends lost 3 bases at V and 8 bases at J; junction bases unmatched: 9. The CDR3 runs to 15 residues. CDR3 coding DNA: TGCGCCAGCAGCTCAGGACAGGGGTCTATGGATGAGCAGTTCTTC. Its protein product is CASSSGQGSMDEQFF.

This chain joins TRBV18 and TRBJ2-2; TRBD2 aligns across 8 bases. Unmatched junction bases numbered 15, after V lost 3 bases and J lost 0 bases. In germline, CDR1 is KGHSH, CDR2 LQKENI. CDR3 length equals 20 residues. The CDR3 region is CASSPTIAGLSLANTGELFF. The DNA for the CDR3 is TGTGCCAGCTCACCCACGATAGCGGGATTATCCCTCGCGAACACCGGGGAGCTGTTTTTT.

V usage is TRBV6-5 and J usage is TRBJ2-7; 8 nucleotides align to TRBD2. CDR3 length: 14 residues. The ends lost 2 bases at V and 7 bases at J; junction bases unmatched: 7. The germline V gene encodes CDR1 MNHEY and CDR2 SVGAGI. The chain's CDR3 is CASSYKAGGREQYF. The CDR3 DNA sequence: TGTGCCAGCAGTTACAAGGCGGGAGGTCGGGAGCAGTACTTC.

This sequence joins TRBV7-3 and TRBJ1-1, with 9 bases that match TRBD1. The CDR3 has 15 amino acids. V lost 3 bases to trimming and J lost 3 bases; unmatched junction nucleotides: 5. Germline CDR1 reads SGHTA; CDR2 reads FQGTGA. This chain's CDR3 is CASSLDRGRDTEAFF. CDR3 DNA: TGTGCCAGCAGCTTGGACAGGGGACGGGACACTGAAGCTTTCTTT.

CDR3 DNA: TGTGCCAGCAGCATATACCAAGAGACCCAGTACTTC. Its protein product is CASSIYQETQYF. The chain carries TRBV7-8 and TRBJ2-5; D ambiguous. The CDR3 contains 12 residues. CDR1 is SGHVS and CDR2 is FQNEAQ in the germline V gene. V lost 5 bases and J 0 bases, leaving 4 bases between the germline ends.

The V call is TRBV19, the J call TRBJ2-7; 7 positions match TRBD1. V shed 10 bases and J 3 bases; nucleotides not matched to a gene: 12. CDR1 and CDR2 (germline): LNHDA, SQIVND (reference sequence). The CDR3 contains 14 residues. CDR3 protein: CATLRRGQLYEQYF. In DNA, the CDR3 is TGTGCCACTCTCCGCCGGGGACAGCTCTACGAGCAGTACTTC.

This chain connects TRBV19 to TRBJ2-1; 8 bases are shared with TRBD1. The V gene end was trimmed by 6 bases and the J gene end by 4 bases; junction bases not matched to a gene: 8. Germline CDR1 and CDR2: LNHDA and SQIVND (reference sequence). The CDR3 has 15 amino acids. CDR3: CASSTGTGQYNEQFF. CDR3 bases: TGTGCCAGTAGCACCGGGACAGGCCAATACAATGAGCAGTTCTTC.

This chain uses TRBV18 with TRBJ2-7; 7 bases match TRBD1. Germline V gives CDR1 KGHSH, CDR2 LQKENI. V lost 5 bases, J lost 0 bases, and 10 bases stayed unmatched. The CDR3 has 16 residues. The DNA for the CDR3 is TGTGCCAGCTCAAAGGCTGCAGGGGGTAACTCCTACGAGCAGTACTTC. Encoded protein: CASSKAAGGNSYEQYF. The whole variable domain, filled in from reference TRBV18 and TRBJ2-7, reads NAGVMQNPRHLVRRRGQEARLRCSPMKGHSHVYWYRQLPEEGLKFMVYLQKENIIDESGMPKERFSAEFPKEGPSILRIQQVVRGDSAAYFCASSKAAGGNSYEQYFGPGTRLTVT.

V and J are TRBV30 and TRBJ1-6, with D hard to call. This CDR3 is built from 14 residues. Germline CDR1 reads GTSNPN; CDR2 reads SVGIG (reference sequence). Trimming removed 1 base at V and 7 bases at J, with 11 bases between. The CDR3 bases are TGTGCCTGGAGTGCGCAGGTTCGGAATTCACCCCTCCACTTT. This sequence encodes CAWSAQVRNSPLHF.

There are a few counts of this clone. The CDR3: CASSPSQVLAANSGANVLTF. CDR3 bases: TGTGCCAGCAGCCCCAGCCAAGTACTAGCGGCCAACTCTGGGGCCAACGTCCTGACTTTC. The rearrangement links TRBV5-4 to TRBJ2-6; 8 nucleotides match TRBD2. With 4 bases clipped from V and 0 bases from J, the junction kept 15 bases outside the gene matches. This CDR3 region has 20 residues. Germline V gene data show CDR1 as SGHNT and CDR2 as YYREEE (reference sequence).

The chain joins TRBV7-8 to TRBJ1-1; a possible D gene is TRBD1 (6 bases). The V gene's germline CDR1 is SGHVS and CDR2 FQNEAQ. Trimming removed 1 base from V and 1 base from J, with 10 bases in between. The CDR3 consists of 15 residues. CDR3 sequence (DNA): TGTGCCAGCAGCTTAGAGGGGGGGCGGAACACTGAAGCTTTCTTT. Residues: CASSLEGGRNTEAFF. Complete variable domain (other parts from reference TRBV7-8 and TRBJ1-1): GAGVSQSPRYKVAKRGQDVALRCDPISGHVSLFWYQQALGQGPEFLTYFQNEAQLDKSGLPSDRFFAERPEGSVSTLKIQRTQQEDSAVYLCASSLEGGRNTEAFFGQGTRLTVV.

The chain recombines TRBV9 with TRBJ2-2, with a tentative D call TRBD1 (5 bases). The germline gives CDR1 SGDLS, CDR2 YYNGEE. Deletions cut 0 bases from V and 6 bases from J, with 9 bases between. This CDR3 has 14 amino acids. Here the CDR3 reads CASSVATEAGELFF. The DNA of the CDR3 is TGTGCCAGCAGCGTAGCGACAGAGGCCGGGGAGCTGTTTTTT.

This clone was picked up a small number of times. The junction shows a germline mismatch at one end, possibly a read error. The gene calls are TRBV28 and TRBJ1-2, with TRBD1 identical over 9 bases. CDR1 is MDHEN and CDR2 is SYDVKM in the germline V gene. CDR3 size: 12 residues. CDR3 sequence reads: CASSLLTGGFTF. The CDR3 DNA is TGTGCCAGCAGTTTGTTAACAGGGGGCTTCACCTTC.

The chain uses TRBV2 and TRBJ1-5, with TRBD1 matching 8 bases. Germline V CDR1 and CDR2: SNHLY, FYNNEI. The CDR3 is made up of 15 amino acids. J lost 0 bases, V lost 4 bases, and 2 bases had no gene match. In DNA, the CDR3 is TGTGCCAGCAGTGGGACAGGGTATAGCAATCAGCCCCAGCATTTT. Amino acid sequence: CASSGTGYSNQPQHF.

This chain joins TRBV28 and TRBJ1-1; weak D call: TRBD1 (5 bases). The CDR3 has 14 residues. Germline V gene sequence: CDR1 MDHEN, CDR2 SYDVKM. The ends were cut back, 5 bases at V and 0 bases at J, with 10 bases in the middle. CDR3 nucleotide sequence: TGTGCCAGCAGTCGACGGGGGATGAACACTGAAGCTTTCTTT. This sequence encodes CASSRRGMNTEAFF.

The chain is built from TRBV19 and TRBJ2-7; possible D gene TRBD2, 5 bases. V dropped 4 bases and J dropped 7 bases, with 17 bases sitting between them. The CDR3 runs 14 residues. CDR1 is LNHDA, CDR2 SQIVND, per germline (reference sequence). The CDR3 nucleotides are TGTGCCAGTAGTAAGGACGGGGTCCTCAAGGAGCAGTACTTC. Translated, it gives CASSKDGVLKEQYF.

V is TRBV28 and J is TRBJ2-7, with TRBD1 matching over 10 bases. This CDR3 has 15 amino acids. V was pared by 6 bases and J by 5 bases, with 10 bases of the junction left unmatched. Germline V gene data show CDR1 as MDHEN and CDR2 as SYDVKM. The DNA of the CDR3 is TGTGCCAGCAGCCAAGGCGGACAGGGGGGGAACGAGCAGTACTTC. It is translated as CASSQGGQGGNEQYF.

The J gene is TRBJ2-1, the V gene TRBV6-1, with 7 bases matching TRBD2. Trimming removed 11 bases from V and 8 bases from J; junction bases left unmatched: 15. The germline V gene has CDR1 MNHNS and CDR2 SASEGT. The CDR3 totals 14 residues. The CDR3 here is CAGGGILGGDEQFF. DNA of the CDR3: TGTGCCGGGGGGGGAATTCTGGGAGGCGATGAGCAGTTCTTC.

Concerning this clone itself: This sample includes further DNA sequences coding for the same CDR3. V gene TRBV5-1 combines with J gene TRBJ1-1; TRBD1 aligns across 8 bases. The V gene end was trimmed by 2 bases and the J gene end by 5 bases; junction bases not matched to a gene: 2. Germline V lookup: CDR1 SGHRS, CDR2 YFSETQ. CDR3 length: 13 amino acids. CDR3 in DNA: TGCGCCAGCAGCTTACAGGGGGATACTGAAGCTTTCTTT. Amino acid sequence: CASSLQGDTEAFF.

J is TRBJ2-5 and V is TRBV7-6; the D gene is possibly TRBD1 (6 bases). The V and J ends lost 5 bases and 1 base respectively, with 14 bases between them. CDR1 SGHVS and CDR2 FNYEAQ come from the germline V gene. The CDR3 has 15 amino acids. For the CDR3, the DNA is TGTGCCAGCAGCCGTTGGGACACCAGCCAAGAGACCCAGTACTTC. This sequence encodes CASSRWDTSQETQYF. Together with reference TRBV7-6 and TRBJ2-5, the CDR3 gives the full variable domain: GAGVSQSPRYKVTKRGQDVALRCDPISGHVSLYWYRQALGQGPEFLTYFNYEAQQDKSGLPNDRFSAERPEGSISTLTIQRTEQRDSAMYRCASSRWDTSQETQYFGPGTRLLVL.

The chain joins TRBV27 to TRBJ2-7; 14 positions agree with TRBD2. Losses at the gene ends were 7 bases for V and 6 bases for J; bases not matched to a gene: 11. This CDR3 region has 16 residues. Germline V gene data show CDR1 as MNHEY and CDR2 as SMNVEV (reference sequence). CDR3 residues: CASTPGLAGVYREQYF. The CDR3 DNA is TGTGCCAGCACCCCGGGACTAGCGGGAGTTTACCGCGAGCAGTACTTC.

V is TRBV16 and J is TRBJ1-5, with D maybe TRBD1 (5 bases). This CDR3 has 13 amino acids. The V and J ends lost 1 base and 6 bases respectively, with 7 bases between them. CDR1 and CDR2 from the germline V gene are KGHSY and FQNENV. The chain's CDR3 is CASSQWQGQPQHF. Here the CDR3 DNA reads TGTGCCAGCAGCCAATGGCAGGGTCAGCCCCAGCATTTT.

V gene TRBV12-5 combines with J gene TRBJ1-2; D remains ambiguous. Germline CDR1 is LGHNT and CDR2 is FRNRAP. V lost 4 bases to trimming and J lost 1 base, with 13 bases between them. CDR3 size: 15 residues. Here the CDR3 DNA reads TGTGCTAGTGGTTCCCCCCCCGAGTATAACTATGGCTACACCTTC. Protein product: CASGSPPEYNYGYTF.

This clone was seen only a few times. In nucleotides, the CDR3 is TGTGCCAGCAGCAAAGCGCTTATTGAGACAGGGGGGGGGAACACTGAAGCTTTCTTT. It yields the protein CASSKALIETGGGNTEAFF. The chain recombines TRBV21-1 with TRBJ1-1; the table's D gene call, TRBD1, was not cross checked with the DNA. TRBV21-1 is a pseudogene segment. This CDR3 spans 19 amino acids.

The table lists this clone with a count of one. This chain connects TRBV6-4 to TRBJ2-2, with D maybe TRBD2 (5 bases). Germline lookup yields CDR1 MRHNA and CDR2 SNTAGT. V lost 0 bases, J lost 6 bases, and 5 bases lay in between. This CDR3 has 13 amino acids. The CDR3: CASSDSGAGELFF. The CDR3 DNA reads as TGTGCCAGCAGTGACTCGGGAGCCGGGGAGCTGTTTTTT.

This chain connects TRBV29-1 to TRBJ1-1; the match to TRBD1 covers 7 bases. Germline CDR1 reads SQVTM; CDR2 reads ANQGSEA. There are 13 residues in the CDR3. V shed 6 bases, J shed 1 base, and the junction held 5 bases outside the gene matches. The CDR3 sequence: CSVMTGWNTEAFF. CDR3 in DNA: TGCAGCGTCATGACAGGGTGGAACACTGAAGCTTTCTTT.

The genes are TRBV7-9 and TRBJ1-1; D gene unclear. Germline CDR1 and CDR2: SEHNR and FQNEAQ (reference sequence). The CDR3 totals 15 residues. The ends were cut back, 4 bases at V and 3 bases at J, with 15 bases in the middle. CDR3 sequence reads: CASSWLRPSHTEAFF. The CDR3 DNA follows: TGTGCCAGCAGCTGGTTGCGGCCTAGTCACACTGAAGCTTTCTTT.